Sequencing of this T cell receptor (beta chain) was carried out in a study of cytomegalovirus exposure and HLA in healthy donors (dated by TCRdb to between 2016 and 2019). In terms of the full investigation: In an earlier analysis of some 610 of the donors, less than 350 Gb of sequence data and 90 million to 130 million unique TCR beta sequences from about 190 million T cells were reported. Approximately 300 gigabases of sequencing data and around 90 million unique TCR sequences made up an early release that covered under 750 HLA-typed donors. Of the 398 genotyped donors, 75% to 85% were placed in the genetic ancestry cluster associated with self-reported Caucasian donors. The study aimed to test whether signatures of past pathogen exposure could be identified by cataloging public T cell receptors. The study used immunosequencing to profile the T cell repertoires of under 700 subjects and linked those repertoires to cytomegalovirus serostatus. In addition to the first cohort of approximately 650 subjects, a separate validation cohort of approximately 130 different subjects was used. To predict cytomegalovirus infection status, the study combined high-throughput TCR immunosequencing, statistical association of individual TCRs with disease status, and machine learning. In a later analysis, previously published TCR beta repertoires from 550 to 750 donors were re-analyzed and high-resolution HLA genotyping was added so that TCR occurrence patterns could be studied. Rather than using new phenotypic data, the later analysis identified candidate immune exposures from TCR beta sequences and from how often those sequences occurred across donors. To decide whether each TCR beta V gene segment behaved as functional or pseudogenic, an earlier analysis of some 600 of the donors relied on high-throughput TCR beta sequencing. Alongside the repertoire data, information on donor age, sex, ethnicity and CMV serostatus was compiled. A later genetic analysis used genome-wide SNP genotypes for about 65% of the roughly 700 donors, treating that subset as a discovery cohort. Every discovery cohort repertoire had been produced on one sequencing platform. Class I and class II HLA loci were covered by the typing at four-digit resolution. Typing coverage differed by locus: A, B, C, DRB1 and DQB1 were typed in roughly 620-630 donors, DQA1 in about 510, DPA1 in over 600, and DPB1 in 400 to 490. Several DR-DQ haplotypes were handled as single units for association and clustering, since linkage in the cohort was strong. Across approximately 400 genotyped donors of the cohort, an average of about 220,000 unique TCR beta nucleotide sequences per donor were sequenced, and 15% to 20% of those sequences were non-productive. The paper's findings and limits, for the study overall: In both the original and validation cohorts, the classifier was reported to diagnose cytomegalovirus status with high specificity and sensitivity. A later analysis found that most CMV-associated TCR beta chains appeared HLA-restricted, with HLA associations seemingly driven largely by CMV exposure. A cluster of highly shared sequence variants was judged likely to represent a technical artifact of the sequencing pipeline. The earlier analysis of about 600 of the donors excluded some 15 rarely observed V segments, including chromosome 9 orphons, because counts were too low. Presence/absence analyses assumed roughly uniform sequencing depth across donors, an assumption that may not hold. A further reported finding was that TCR beta sequences accurately predicted the HLA-A and HLA-B alleles for most subjects in the first cohort. Only TCR beta chains were sequenced in this cohort, and the absence of alpha or paired-chain data limited detectable features. It was suggested by the authors that the approach could potentially be generalized to other disease states and immunological phenotypes. In a later analysis, some 17,000 TCR beta sequences were associated with specific HLA alleles at a false discovery rate of 0.05. While some public TCRs were present in many individuals, most TCR sequences turned up only very rarely across donors. The 87-base-pair reads could not distinguish some IMGT-functional V segments, including TRBV6-2 and TRBV6-3, so those segments were excluded. V-gene and J-gene trimming of TCR beta chains was associated with a missense DCLRE1C variant in a later genetic analysis, and the association was replicated in an independent cohort. According to a later genetic analysis, donors in an Asian-associated ancestry cluster had fewer N-insertions in productive TCRs than the approximately 630-donor mean. The study gave a list of 150 to 200 TCR beta chains associated with cytomegalovirus. Because some donors lacked HLA typing at each locus, the association tests relied only on the typed subset. When HLA alleles, especially DR and DQ, strongly co-occurred, TCR associations were difficult to assign to individual alleles. A later analysis found that HLA-associated TCR beta chains were more clonally expanded and had lower generation probabilities than equally common non-associated chains. Correlated functional status among segregating V segments might be attributable to linkage disequilibrium, but an unknown experimental factor could not be ruled out. An earlier analysis of approximately 530 of the donors showed that most TCR beta V segments appeared in productive rearrangements either about 87% or about 30% of the time, which broadly matched IMGT annotations. For the cohort, immune exposure information was limited to CMV serostatus. A later analysis reported that several top co-occurrence clusters appeared linked to parvovirus B19, influenza, CMV and Epstein-Barr virus. A later analysis found that TCR association rates varied across HLA loci, with DRB1 alleles showing the most associated TCRs and HLA-C alleles the fewest. In vitro tests confirmed that a few of the cytomegalovirus-associated TCR beta chains recognize cytomegalovirus antigens.

With respect to this clone: The antigen it recognizes is unknown. Base qualities are not recorded, but no much larger clone differs from it by a single base.

CDR1 and CDR2, per the germline V gene, are SGHRS and YFSETQ. Counted from cysteine to phenylalanine, this CDR3 has 15 amino acids. Only the CDR3 portion is preserved as DNA: 45 bases, with reading frame beginning at the first base. The germline ends are 12 bases apart after V is trimmed by 3 bases and J by 0 bases. Libraries were constructed by the immunoSEQ multiplex PCR assay. For the multiplex PCR, a mixture combining 60 forward primers for TCR Vbeta segments and 13 reverse primers for TCR Jbeta segments was used. The CDR3 region of rearranged TCR beta genes was amplified from genomic DNA by a multiplex PCR assay. Amplified TCR beta libraries were sequenced as 87-base-pair reads on the Illumina HiSeq System. The authors' analysis ran thus. A later analysis tallied tens of millions of unique TCR beta chains across the 600 to 700 repertoires, and some 10 million of those chains were shared by two or more donors. A nearest-neighbor algorithm error-corrected the raw reads and collapsed the reads into unique sequences, merging closely related sequences to remove PCR and sequencing errors. CDR3 sequences were aligned to IMGT reference sequences to assign V, D and J gene segments. For a sequence to be retained, a match of at least six nucleotides to both a V gene segment and a J gene segment was required. A rearrangement was called productive if the CDR3 had no stop codons and remained in frame with V and J, and every other rearrangement was called non-productive. CDR3 was defined by IMGT convention, running from the second conserved V-encoded cysteine to the conserved J-encoded phenylalanine. The earlier analysis of about 610 of the donors excluded any sequence lacking an unambiguous match to a single V gene segment. An earlier analysis of just under 600 of the donors called V segments functional above 56.7% productive rearrangements and segregating when the between-donor standard deviation exceeded 5%. A statistical classification framework was built for diagnosing cytomegalovirus status from the catalog of TCR beta chain sequences. In a later analysis, V and J genes were assigned by comparing TCR nucleotide sequences against IMGT/GENE-DB human TR gene sequences. Using the TCRdist pipeline, a later analysis assigned CDR3 sequences along with most-parsimonious VDJ recombination scenarios. In a later analysis, every TCR beta chain was defined by the combination of its CDR3 amino acid sequence and its V-gene family, and reads without a unique V-gene family were dropped. A later analysis removed 592 highly shared, low-generation-probability nucleotide sequences to deal with suspected cross-contamination and a sequencing artifact. A later analysis calculated a clonal expansion index for each public chain from normalized within-repertoire ranks of inferred template counts. Generation probabilities in a later analysis came from a VDJ recombination model fitted to out-of-frame rearrangements, and those results were checked against IGoR. In a later analysis, hypergeometric tests were used to score TCR-TCR, TCR-HLA and TCR-CMV co-occurrence, with a repertoire-size bias correction applied to TCR pairs. In a later analysis, false discovery rates were estimated by permuting HLA or CMV assignments 20 times. A later analysis grouped co-occurring TCRs with DBSCAN, adding TCRdist sequence similarity when clustering within HLA-allele-positive subsets. Repertoires with fewer than 30,000 or more than 120,000 public chains, plus five repertoires with anomalous nucleotide sharing, were excluded from co-occurrence clustering. In TCRdb, the immuneACCESS table is reduced to in-frame sequences with V and J assigned. These tables do not hold every clone; where another copy was compared, an unresolved V gene accounts for under half, and the others remain unexplained. The D gene and trimming were derived from the DNA, and the V and J assignments and clone size from that table. Counted in this sample were around 150,000 clones; approximately 78% of them appeared once. In total, the top ten clones hold 7% of the sample.

The cohort was made up of 650 to 700 healthy bone marrow donors. At the time of sampling, all cohort members were nominally healthy, though unrecorded immune exposures were likely present. The donor tested CMV seropositive, placing the donor among the approximately 290 seropositive members of the cohort. A peripheral blood sample was collected from each donor, and TCR beta sequencing was performed on peripheral blood mononuclear cells. The Qiagen DNeasy Blood Extraction Kit was used to extract genomic DNA from the blood cell samples. The source material was PBMCs. The clonotype comes from a woman in her 30s in good health and CMV-seropositive. This receptor chain uses TRBV5-1 and TRBJ1-2; 5 matching bases give a weak D call of TRBD1. At the DNA level, the sequence is TGCGCCAGCAGCTACCCTGACAGATCTAACTATGGCTACACCTTC. It translates to CASSYPDRSNYGYTF.